The 15 T cell receptor beta chains in this list originate from one sample, sequenced in a study of blood T cells in healthy people across ages (dated by TCRdb to between 2015 and 2017). Libraries were prepared through 5' RACE. The instrument was an Illumina HiSeq 2500. A second roughly 6 to 12 cycle PCR used a sample-barcoded 5' primer and a J-beta primer mix. The raw public reads went through TCRdb reprocessing: fastp at Q25, MiXCR clone calling, in-frame beta chains kept. Entries are consolidated by CDR3 protein sequence, retaining the most common genes and DNA. The sample includes around 1,000,000 distinct CDR3 sequences, with 35% to 40% observed a single time. The leading ten clones occupy 10% to 15% of the sample. Sequencing was done on a sample of blood. Receptors were obtained from a man aged 18 to 30 in good health.

This chain joins TRBV30 and TRBJ2-1; D is ambiguous. Deletions cut 3 bases from V and 3 bases from J, with 6 bases between. Germline CDR1 reads GTSNPN; CDR2 reads SVGIG (reference sequence). This CDR3 contains 12 residues. The CDR3 here is CAWSPNYNEQFF. CDR3 coding DNA: TGTGCCTGGAGCCCGAACTACAATGAGCAGTTCTTC.

The gene calls are TRBV4-1 and TRBJ1-5; D uncertain. Germline CDR1 is MGHRA and CDR2 is YSYEKL. The CDR3 spans 15 residues. V was clipped by 4 bases and J by 0 bases, with 10 bases between them. CDR3: CASSLQDNSNQPQHF. The CDR3 bases are TGCGCCAGCAGCCTCCAGGATAATAGCAATCAGCCCCAGCATTTT.

This clonotype showed up just a few times. The chain links TRBV9 to TRBJ2-1; 9 nucleotides line up with TRBD2. Germline V CDR1 and CDR2: SGDLS, YYNGEE. This CDR3 spans 15 amino acids. J gave up 6 bases and V 2 bases, and 6 bases lay outside the gene matches. For the CDR3, the DNA is TGTGCCAGCAGCGTCCGCGGGGGGGCTGGCAATGAGCAGTTCTTC. Amino acids: CASSVRGGAGNEQFF.

This chain connects TRBV19 to TRBJ1-1; perhaps TRBD1 as D (6 bases). The CDR3 is 15 residues long. Looked up from germline, CDR1 is LNHDA and CDR2 is SQIVND (reference sequence). V was shortened by 5 bases and J by 1 base, with 14 bases between the two germline ends. CDR3 amino acids: CASSPRPTGNTEAFF. The CDR3 coding sequence is TGTGCCAGTAGTCCCCGGCCGACAGGGAACACTGAAGCTTTCTTT.

This chain joins TRBV7-6 and TRBJ2-7; 7 nucleotides match TRBD2. CDR3 length: 15 residues. After removal of 1 base from V and 5 bases from J, the junction contained 8 bases not matched to a gene. CDR1 SGHVS and CDR2 FNYEAQ come from the germline V gene. CDR3 amino acids: CASSLGAGVYNEQYF. CDR3 DNA: TGTGCCAGCAGCTTAGGGGCGGGGGTTTACAACGAGCAGTACTTC.

This clonotype was seen more than once but under ten times. The rearrangement joins TRBV12-3 or TRBV12-4 to TRBJ1-3, with TRBD1 identical over 10 bases. The junction had 9 bases not matched to a gene; V was cut back by 6 bases and J by 4 bases. The CDR3 has 16 amino acids. CDR3 in amino acids: CASRKFGTGVGNTIYF. CDR3 sequence (DNA): TGTGCCAGCAGGAAGTTCGGGACAGGGGTCGGAAACACCATATATTTT.

This clonotype was counted between two and nine times. This chain links TRBV20-1 with TRBJ1-1, with no clear D. This CDR3 has 15 residues. Germline values: CDR1 DFQATT, CDR2 SNEGSKA (reference sequence). V lost 3 bases and J lost 8, with 22 bases in between. This CDR3 reads CSARVTTRRTGEAFF. For the CDR3, the DNA is TGCAGTGCTAGGGTAACAACTCGTCGAACGGGGGAAGCTTTCTTT.

This sequence joins TRBV6-5 and TRBJ2-3; D is possibly TRBD2 (6 bases). The CDR3 loop spans 18 amino acids. Trimming left V 3 bases short and J 4 bases short, with 23 bases between. Germline V gene data show CDR1 as MNHEY and CDR2 as SVGAGI. This CDR3 reads CASSYRGGGAGGSDTQYF. DNA for the CDR3: TGTGCCAGCAGTTATAGGGGTGGCGGGGCCGGAGGTTCAGATACGCAGTATTTT.

This chain uses TRBV29-1 with TRBJ1-1; no clear D gene. The CDR3 runs to 13 residues. The V gene's germline CDR1 is SQVTM and CDR2 ANQGSEA. Trimming removed 4 bases from V and 3 bases from J, with 12 bases in between. DNA of the CDR3: TGCAGCGTTGGGCCAGACCTGGACACTGAAGCTTTCTTT. This encodes CSVGPDLDTEAFF.

Only one count was recorded for this clonotype. The chain has TRBV20-1 and TRBJ1-5, with D unclear. The V end was cut by 0 bases, the J end by 1 base, with 7 bases between. CDR3 size: 14 residues. Germline V gene data show CDR1 as DFQATT and CDR2 as SNEGSKA (reference sequence). CDR3 DNA sequence: TGCAGTGCTAGAGATCTGGGGAGCAATCAGCCCCAGCATTTT. The encoded protein is CSARDLGSNQPQHF.

This clonotype occurred a few times. This chain connects TRBV10-3 to TRBJ2-4; D gene uncertain. V dropped 8 bases and J dropped 0 bases, with 8 bases sitting between them. Germline CDR1 and CDR2: ENHRY and SYGVKD. The CDR3 spans 13 residues. DNA for the CDR3: TGTGCCATCTCCGGGCTAGCCAAAAACATTCAGTACTTC. Amino acids: CAISGLAKNIQYF.

The chain has TRBV28 and TRBJ1-5; D remains ambiguous. The CDR3 sequence is 13 residues long. Trimming removed 7 bases at V and 7 bases at J, with 14 bases between. In germline, CDR1 is MDHEN, CDR2 SYDVKM. The CDR3 DNA reads TGTGCCAGCACCGAGCCCGGGGAACAGCCCCAGCATTTT. Amino acids: CASTEPGEQPQHF.

This clonotype was picked up a small number of times. An end of the junction differs from the germline gene, which may be a read error. The chain is built from TRBV20-1 and TRBJ2-1, with 9 bases aligning to TRBD2. This CDR3 has 15 amino acids. Per germline, CDR1 DFQATT and CDR2 SNEGSKA (reference sequence). CDR3 in DNA: TGCAGTGCTTTGAGGCCAGCGGGGGGATTCAATGAACAGTTCTTC. This codes for CSALRPAGGFNEQFF.

This chain uses TRBV12-3 or TRBV12-4 with TRBJ1-3; 9 bases line up with TRBD1. CDR3 length: 15 amino acids. The junction had 6 bases not matched to a gene; V was cut back by 7 bases and J by 2 bases. CDR3 sequence (DNA): TGTGCCAGCACCGAAGGACAGGGGCCTGGAAACACCATATATTTT. Its protein is CASTEGQGPGNTIYF.

This clonotype was seen only a few times. CDR3 nucleotide sequence: TGTGCCAGCAGCCCTACTAGCGACGCCCGGTATTTT. Translation: CASSPTSDARYF. The V call is TRBV2, the J call TRBJ2-3; 7 positions match TRBD2. Trimming took 6 bases from V and 14 from J; bases not matched to a gene: 11. The V gene's germline CDR1 is SNHLY and CDR2 FYNNEI. The CDR3 contains 12 residues. Looking up the rest from reference TRBV2 and TRBJ2-3 gives the full variable domain: EPEVTQTPSHQVTQMGQEVILRCVPISNHLYFYWYRQILGQKVEFLVSFYNNEISEKSEIFDDQFSVERPDGSNFTLKIRSTKLEDSAMYFCASSPTSDARYFGPGTRLTVL.